This T cell receptor beta chain was identified during a study of blood T cell repertoires in COVID-19. The CDR3 sequence is 13 residues long. V lost 8 bases and J 4 bases, leaving 14 bases between the germline ends. From germline, CDR1 is ENHRY and CDR2 SYGVKD. Profiled with immunoSEQ multiplex PCR; TCRdb holds only in-frame clones, not every one. Among fewer than 65,000 clones listed, roughly 87% were seen once. Sequencing input: peripheral blood. The sequence was obtained from a human donor with acute or convalescent COVID-19. The donor label of this sample is uncertain. The chain has TRBV10-3 and TRBJ2-5; D is ambiguous. The CDR3 loop is CAISWLSGETQYF. CDR3 DNA: TGTGCCATCTCCTGGCTTTCGGGAGAGACCCAGTACTTC.